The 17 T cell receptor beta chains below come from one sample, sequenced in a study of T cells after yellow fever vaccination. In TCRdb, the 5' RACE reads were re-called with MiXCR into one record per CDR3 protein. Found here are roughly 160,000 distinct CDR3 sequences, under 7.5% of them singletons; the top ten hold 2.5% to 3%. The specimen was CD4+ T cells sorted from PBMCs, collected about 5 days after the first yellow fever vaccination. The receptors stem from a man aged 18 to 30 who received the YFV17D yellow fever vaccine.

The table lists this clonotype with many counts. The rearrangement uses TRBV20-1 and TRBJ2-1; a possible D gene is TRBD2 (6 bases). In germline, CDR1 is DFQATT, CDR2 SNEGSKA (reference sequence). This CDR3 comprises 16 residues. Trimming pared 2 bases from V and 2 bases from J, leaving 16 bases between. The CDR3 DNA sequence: TGCAGTGCTAGAACGGTGGTTAGCGGAACCTACAATGAGCAGTTCTTC. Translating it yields CSARTVVSGTYNEQFF.

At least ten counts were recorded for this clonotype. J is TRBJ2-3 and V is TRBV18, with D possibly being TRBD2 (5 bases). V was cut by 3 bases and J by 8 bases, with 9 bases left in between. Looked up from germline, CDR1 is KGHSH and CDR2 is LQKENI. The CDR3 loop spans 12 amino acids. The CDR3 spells CASSPPAVTQYF. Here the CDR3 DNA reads TGTGCCAGCTCACCCCCAGCGGTTACGCAGTATTTT.

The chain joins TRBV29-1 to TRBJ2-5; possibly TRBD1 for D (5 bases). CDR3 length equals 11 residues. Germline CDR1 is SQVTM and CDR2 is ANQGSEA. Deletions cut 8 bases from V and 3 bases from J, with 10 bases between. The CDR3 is CSHTGEETQYF. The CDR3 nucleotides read TGCAGCCATACAGGCGAAGAGACCCAGTACTTC.

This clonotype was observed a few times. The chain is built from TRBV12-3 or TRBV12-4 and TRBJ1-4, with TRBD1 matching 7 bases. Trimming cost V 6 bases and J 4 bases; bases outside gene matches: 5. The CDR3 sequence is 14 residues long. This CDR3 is CASSPGTVNEKLFF. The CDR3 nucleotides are TGTGCCAGCAGCCCCGGGACAGTTAATGAAAAACTGTTTTTT.

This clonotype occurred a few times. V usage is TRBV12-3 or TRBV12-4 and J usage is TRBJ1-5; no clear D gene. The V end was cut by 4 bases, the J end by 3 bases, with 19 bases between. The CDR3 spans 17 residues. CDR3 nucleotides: TGTGCCAGCAGTTCTCTCCTTGGACCCCATTCCAATCAGCCCCAGCATTTT. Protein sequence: CASSSLLGPHSNQPQHF.

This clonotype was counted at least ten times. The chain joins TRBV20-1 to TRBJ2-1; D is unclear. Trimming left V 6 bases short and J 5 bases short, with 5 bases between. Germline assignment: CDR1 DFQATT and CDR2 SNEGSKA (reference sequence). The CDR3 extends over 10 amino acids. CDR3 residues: CSAQNNEQFF. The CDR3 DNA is TGCAGTGCACAGAACAATGAGCAGTTCTTC.

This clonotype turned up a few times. Here the CDR3 DNA reads TGCGCCAGCGAAACCGGGACAGGGGGTGTGAACACTGAAGCTTTCTTT. Protein product: CASETGTGGVNTEAFF. The rearrangement uses TRBV5-1 and TRBJ1-1, with 11 nucleotides matching TRBD1. The CDR3 has 16 amino acids. Trimming at V came to 7 bases and at J to 0 bases, leaving 8 bases not matched to a gene. CDR1 is SGHRS, CDR2 YFSETQ, per germline.

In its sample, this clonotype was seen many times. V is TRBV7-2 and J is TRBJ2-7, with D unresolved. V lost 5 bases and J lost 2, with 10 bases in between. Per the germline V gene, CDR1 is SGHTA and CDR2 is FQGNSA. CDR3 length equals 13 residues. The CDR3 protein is CASSHSLTYEQYF. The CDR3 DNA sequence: TGTGCCAGCAGCCACAGTTTGACCTACGAGCAGTACTTC. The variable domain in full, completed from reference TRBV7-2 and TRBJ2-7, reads GAGVSQSPSNKVTEKGKDVELRCDPISGHTALYWYRQSLGQGLEFLIYFQGNSAPDKSGLPSDRFSAERTGGSVSTLTIQRTQQEDSAVYLCASSHSLTYEQYFGPGTRLTVT.

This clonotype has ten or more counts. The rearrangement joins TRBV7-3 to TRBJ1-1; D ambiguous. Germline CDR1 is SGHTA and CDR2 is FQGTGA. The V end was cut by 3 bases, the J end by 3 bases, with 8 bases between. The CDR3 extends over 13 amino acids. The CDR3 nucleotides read TGTGCCAGCAGCTTGTTTAAGGACACTGAAGCTTTCTTT. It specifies CASSLFKDTEAFF.

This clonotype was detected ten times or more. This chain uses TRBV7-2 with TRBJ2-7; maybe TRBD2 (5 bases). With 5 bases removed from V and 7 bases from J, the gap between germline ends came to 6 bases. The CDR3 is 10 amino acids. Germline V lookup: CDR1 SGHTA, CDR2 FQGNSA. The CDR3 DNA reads TGTGCCAGCAGCGGCGGGGAGCAGTACTTC. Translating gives CASSGGEQYF.

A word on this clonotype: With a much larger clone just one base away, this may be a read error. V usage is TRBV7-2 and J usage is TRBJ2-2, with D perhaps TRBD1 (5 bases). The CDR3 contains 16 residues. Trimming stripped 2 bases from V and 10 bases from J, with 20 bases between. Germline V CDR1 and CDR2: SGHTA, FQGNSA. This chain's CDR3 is CASSLFPAGRPVELFF. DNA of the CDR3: TGTGCCAGCAGCTTATTTCCGGCAGGGCGACCCGTGGAGCTGTTTTTT.

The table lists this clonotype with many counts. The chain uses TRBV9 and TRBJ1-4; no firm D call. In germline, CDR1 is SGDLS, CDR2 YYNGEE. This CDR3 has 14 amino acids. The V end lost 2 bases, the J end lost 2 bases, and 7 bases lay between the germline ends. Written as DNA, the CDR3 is TGTGCCAGCAGCGTTGGGTGGACTAATGAAAAACTGTTTTTT. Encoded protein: CASSVGWTNEKLFF.

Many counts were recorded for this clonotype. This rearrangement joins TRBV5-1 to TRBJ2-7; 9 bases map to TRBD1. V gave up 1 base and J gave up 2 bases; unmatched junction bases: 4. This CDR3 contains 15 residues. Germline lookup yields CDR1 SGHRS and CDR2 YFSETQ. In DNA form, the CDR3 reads TGCGCCAGCAGCTTGATGACAGGGGGGACCTACGAGCAGTACTTC. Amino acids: CASSLMTGGTYEQYF.

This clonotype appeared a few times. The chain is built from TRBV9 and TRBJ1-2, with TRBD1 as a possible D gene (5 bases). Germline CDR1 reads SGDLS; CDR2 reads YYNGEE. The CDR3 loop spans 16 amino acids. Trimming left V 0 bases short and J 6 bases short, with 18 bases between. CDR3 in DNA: TGTGCCAGCAGCGTAGAGGGGAGGTTCTCCCTGGATGGCTACACCTTC. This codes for CASSVEGRFSLDGYTF. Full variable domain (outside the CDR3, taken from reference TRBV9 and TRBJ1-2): DSGVTQTPKHLITATGQRVTLRCSPRSGDLSVYWYQQSLDQGLQFLIQYYNGEERAKGNILERFSAQQFPDLHSELNLSSLELGDSALYFCASSVEGRFSLDGYTFGSGTRLTVV.

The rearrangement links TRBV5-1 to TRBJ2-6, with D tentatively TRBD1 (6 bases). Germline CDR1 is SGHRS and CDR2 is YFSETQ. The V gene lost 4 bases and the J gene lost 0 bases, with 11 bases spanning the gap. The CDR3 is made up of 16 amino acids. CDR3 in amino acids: CASSPPQGSGANVLTF. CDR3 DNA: TGCGCCAGCAGCCCCCCACAGGGCTCTGGGGCCAACGTCCTGACTTTC.

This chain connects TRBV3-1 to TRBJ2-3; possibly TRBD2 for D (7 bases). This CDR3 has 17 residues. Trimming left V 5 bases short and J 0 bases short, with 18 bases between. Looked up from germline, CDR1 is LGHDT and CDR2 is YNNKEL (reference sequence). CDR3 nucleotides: TGTGCCAGCAGCTCTATCCTGGGGGGGCCAAGCACAGATACGCAGTATTTT. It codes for CASSSILGGPSTDTQYF.

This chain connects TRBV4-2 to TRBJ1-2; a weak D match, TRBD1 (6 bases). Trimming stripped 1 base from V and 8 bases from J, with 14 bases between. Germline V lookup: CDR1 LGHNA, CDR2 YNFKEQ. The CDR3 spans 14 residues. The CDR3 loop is CASSQAPGDEGYTF. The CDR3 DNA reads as TGTGCCAGCAGCCAAGCCCCAGGGGATGAAGGCTACACCTTC.